These 26 T cell receptor beta chains were sequenced from one sample in a study of cytomegalovirus exposure and HLA in healthy donors. TCRdb's table, derived via immunoSEQ multiplex PCR, lists solely in-frame clones and lacks some. The table includes about 130,000 clones, approximately 89% detected once. The specimen sequenced was PBMCs. These receptors were obtained from a man aged 25-45 years in good health and CMV-seronegative.

This chain links TRBV28 with TRBJ2-7; 12 bases fit TRBD2. The germline CDR1 and CDR2 sequences are MDHEN and SYDVKM. The junction had 7 bases not matched to a gene; V was cut back by 3 bases and J by 4 bases. CDR3 length: 16 amino acids. The CDR3 here is CASSFTSGGTYYEQYF. The CDR3 DNA reads as TGTGCCAGCAGTTTTACTAGCGGGGGGACCTATTACGAGCAGTACTTC.

This clone was seen only once. The chain couples TRBV15 to TRBJ1-6; perhaps TRBD1 as D (5 bases). The CDR3 covers 15 residues. Trimming shortened V by 0 bases and J by 7 bases, and 10 bases separated the two germline ends. Germline loops: CDR1 LNHNV, CDR2 YYDKDF (reference sequence). The CDR3 DNA follows: TGTGCCACCAGCAGAGATAGGACAAGCAATTCACCCCTCCACTTT. Amino acid sequence: CATSRDRTSNSPLHF. The full variable domain, in which reference TRBV15 and TRBJ1-6 provide the parts outside the CDR3, is DAMVIQNPRYQVTQFGKPVTLSCSQTLNHNVMYWYQQKSSQAPKLLFHYYDKDFNNEADTPDNFQSRRPNTSFCFLDIRSPGLGDTAMYLCATSRDRTSNSPLHFGNGTRLTVT.

The V and J genes are TRBV19 and TRBJ2-3, with 8 bases that match TRBD2. The germline V gene encodes CDR1 LNHDA and CDR2 SQIVND (reference sequence). The V and J ends lost 5 bases and 5 bases, in that order; junction bases with no gene match: 9. This CDR3 spans 15 amino acids. The CDR3 loop is CASSLHGGGQDTQYF. The CDR3 DNA reads as TGTGCCAGTAGTCTCCACGGGGGGGGGCAAGATACGCAGTATTTT.

V is TRBV7-2 and J is TRBJ2-3; no clear D gene. This CDR3 region has 13 residues. Germline V lookup: CDR1 SGHTA, CDR2 FQGNSA. Trimming took off 6 bases at V and 4 bases at J, with 11 bases between the two ends. CDR3: CASRSSGADTQYF. The DNA of the CDR3 is TGTGCCAGCAGATCTTCAGGTGCAGATACGCAGTATTTT.

This clone was detected a few times. The chain recombines TRBV5-8 with TRBJ1-1, with D perhaps TRBD1 (5 bases). The germline CDR1 and CDR2 sequences are SGHTS and YDEGEE. The CDR3 sequence is 12 residues long. Deletions cut 5 bases from V and 11 bases from J, with 16 bases between. CDR3 sequence (DNA): TGTGCCAGCAGGCCGCAGGGAGGGGCGGCTTTCTTT. Translated, it gives CASRPQGGAAFF.

This chain links TRBV19 with TRBJ2-5, with 7 bases identical to TRBD1. J lost 2 bases, V lost 5 bases, and 8 bases had no gene match. CDR3 size: 15 residues. Germline values: CDR1 LNHDA, CDR2 SQIVND (reference sequence). This CDR3 reads CASSQSGTDQETQYF. CDR3 DNA sequence: TGTGCCAGTAGTCAATCCGGGACAGATCAAGAGACCCAGTACTTC.

This clone was recorded once. The chain employs TRBV6-1 and TRBJ2-5; the match to TRBD1 covers 7 bases. The V segment lost 5 bases and the J segment 7 bases; nucleotides outside the gene matches: 13. CDR3 length: 15 residues. Germline CDR1 and CDR2: MNHNS and SASEGT. CDR3 in amino acids: CASSPQGISRGTQYF. The CDR3 region has the DNA TGTGCCAGCAGTCCACAGGGGATTTCGAGGGGGACCCAGTACTTC.

The gene calls are TRBV15 and TRBJ2-3, with 8 bases fitting TRBD2. The CDR3 consists of 14 residues. Unmatched junction bases numbered 2, after V lost 3 bases and J lost 3 bases. Germline lookup yields CDR1 LNHNV and CDR2 YYDKDF (reference sequence). The CDR3 nucleotides read TGTGCCACCAGCAGGGGCGGGGGGACAGATACGCAGTATTTT. Translated, it gives CATSRGGGTDTQYF.

This clone was observed a single time. The chain carries TRBV27 and TRBJ1-5; the D is unclear. The V end was cut by 2 bases, the J end by 4 bases, with 12 bases between. The CDR3 consists of 15 residues. Germline loops: CDR1 MNHEY, CDR2 SMNVEV (reference sequence). The DNA of the CDR3 is TGTGCCAGCAGTTTAAGTTATAGCGGTAATCAGCCCCAGCATTTT. Its translation is CASSLSYSGNQPQHF.

This chain joins TRBV11-3 and TRBJ2-3; tentative D call: TRBD1 (6 bases). CDR3 size: 14 residues. Germline assignment: CDR1 SGHNT and CDR2 YENEEA. Trimming shortened V by 1 base and J by 3 bases, and 8 bases separated the two germline ends. The CDR3 DNA follows: TGTGCCAGCAGCTTAGGGCAGGGGACAGATACGCAGTATTTT. It yields the protein CASSLGQGTDTQYF.

The rearrangement uses TRBV7-3 and TRBJ2-7; the D gene is possibly TRBD1 (6 bases). CDR3 size: 14 residues. Germline V gives CDR1 SGHTA, CDR2 FQGTGA. The germline V and J ends were trimmed by 0 bases and 1 base, with 7 bases remaining between them. DNA of the CDR3: TGTGCCAGCAGCTTAACGGACAGTTCCTACGAGCAGTACTTC. It codes for CASSLTDSSYEQYF.

This clone turned up a few times. This chain uses TRBV16 with TRBJ2-7; 8 positions agree with TRBD1. Germline V gene lookup returns CDR1 KGHSY and CDR2 FQNENV. V shed 3 bases and J 2 bases; nucleotides not matched to a gene: 9. The CDR3 is 16 residues long. CDR3 sequence (DNA): TGTGCCAGCAGCCATTTGACAGGGGCCAATGCCTACGAGCAGTACTTC. Protein sequence: CASSHLTGANAYEQYF.

The rearrangement links TRBV18 to TRBJ2-7; TRBD2 matches at 7 bases. The V and J ends lost 0 bases and 4 bases, in that order; junction bases with no gene match: 9. The CDR3 runs to 16 residues. The germline V gene encodes CDR1 KGHSH and CDR2 LQKENI. CDR3 nucleotide sequence: TGTGCCAGCTCACCACCCCTCGGCGGGGGTGGGTACGAGCAGTACTTC. Encoded protein: CASSPPLGGGGYEQYF.

The rearrangement uses TRBV2 and TRBJ1-1, with D possibly TRBD1 on 5 matching bases. The CDR3 runs to 15 residues. V was trimmed by 6 bases and J by 8 bases, leaving 22 bases between them. CDR1 and CDR2 from the germline V gene are SNHLY and FYNNEI. CDR3 bases: TGTGCCAGCAGCAGTGTGGGGGGGGTAAGGGGCGAAGCTTTCTTT. This translates into CASSSVGGVRGEAFF.

The chain links TRBV6-5 to TRBJ2-5; 9 positions agree with TRBD1. Losses at the gene ends were 5 bases for V and 5 bases for J; bases not matched to a gene: 6. CDR3 length: 14 amino acids. Germline values: CDR1 MNHEY, CDR2 SVGAGI. The CDR3 is CASSTGTGRETQYF. Here the CDR3 DNA reads TGTGCCAGCAGTACCGGGACAGGGAGGGAGACCCAGTACTTC.

This clone was found once. V and J are TRBV10-1 and TRBJ2-2; D is uncertain. CDR3 length: 14 amino acids. In germline, CDR1 is WNHNN, CDR2 SYGVQD (reference sequence). V was trimmed by 1 base and J by 1 base, leaving 4 bases between them. CDR3 nucleotides: TGCGCCAGCAGTGAGTACAGGAACACCGGGGAGCTGTTTTTT. This translates into CASSEYRNTGELFF.

The chain combines TRBV28 with TRBJ1-1, with D perhaps TRBD1 (5 bases). Germline assignment: CDR1 MDHEN and CDR2 SYDVKM. V was trimmed by 7 bases and J by 0 bases, leaving 12 bases between them. This CDR3 has 14 residues. The CDR3 nucleotides are TGTGCCAGCACCCCTGCAGGGCTGAACACTGAAGCTTTCTTT. Translating gives CASTPAGLNTEAFF.

The rearrangement joins TRBV9 to TRBJ2-3; a weak D match, TRBD2 (6 bases). Trimming left V 4 bases short and J 0 bases short, with 15 bases between. Germline V gene lookup returns CDR1 SGDLS and CDR2 YYNGEE. The CDR3 has 16 amino acids. CDR3 DNA sequence: TGTGCCAGCAGCATACTCCCAGGGACTAGCACAGATACGCAGTATTTT. This sequence encodes CASSILPGTSTDTQYF.

The chain combines TRBV28 with TRBJ1-2; D unresolved. This CDR3 is 12 amino acids long. Germline V gene sequence: CDR1 MDHEN, CDR2 SYDVKM. The V end was cut by 4 bases, the J end by 7 bases, with 10 bases between. The CDR3 DNA sequence: TGTGCCAGCAGTTCGACGAGGCTTGGCTACACCTTC. It yields the protein CASSSTRLGYTF.

V usage is TRBV9 and J usage is TRBJ2-3; D possibly corresponds to TRBD2 (7 bases). Trimming took off 1 base at V and 2 bases at J, with 11 bases between the two ends. The CDR3 totals 15 residues. From germline, CDR1 is SGDLS and CDR2 YYNGEE. The CDR3 DNA is TGTGCCAGCAGCGTACAGGGGACTAACACAGATACGCAGTATTTT. Protein sequence: CASSVQGTNTDTQYF. The complete variable domain, with remaining parts taken from reference TRBV9 and TRBJ2-3, reads DSGVTQTPKHLITATGQRVTLRCSPRSGDLSVYWYQQSLDQGLQFLIQYYNGEERAKGNILERFSAQQFPDLHSELNLSSLELGDSALYFCASSVQGTNTDTQYFGPGTRLTVL.

The chain recombines TRBV27 with TRBJ1-2; 9 bases match TRBD1. The germline CDR1 and CDR2 sequences are MNHEY and SMNVEV (reference sequence). CDR3 length: 15 amino acids. The ends lost 2 bases at V and 3 bases at J; junction bases unmatched: 4. The CDR3: CASSLGGTGHYGYTF. CDR3 DNA: TGTGCCAGCAGTTTAGGAGGGACAGGGCACTATGGCTACACCTTC.

The gene calls are TRBV6-1 and TRBJ2-1; TRBD2 might be the D (6 bases). CDR1 and CDR2 (germline): MNHNS, SASEGT. CDR3 length: 13 amino acids. V gave up 3 bases and J gave up 6 bases, with 9 bases separating them. CDR3 bases: TGTGCCAGCAGTGAGGGACTCATCAATGAGCAGTTCTTC. It encodes CASSEGLINEQFF.

This chain uses TRBV5-1 with TRBJ1-4; D is possibly TRBD1 (6 bases). With 3 bases removed from V and 6 bases from J, the gap between germline ends came to 15 bases. Germline CDR1 reads SGHRS; CDR2 reads YFSETQ. CDR3 length equals 15 residues. The CDR3 region has the DNA TGCGCCAGCAGCTCCAGCAGGGGCAGGGATGAAAAACTGTTTTTT. Its protein is CASSSSRGRDEKLFF.

The chain carries TRBV19 and TRBJ2-2, with TRBD1 as a possible D gene (5 bases). This CDR3 has 16 amino acids. V lost 6 bases, J lost 2 bases, and 16 bases lay in between. CDR1 and CDR2 from the germline V gene are LNHDA and SQIVND (reference sequence). This CDR3 reads CASSSDSLLNTGELFF. As DNA, the CDR3 is TGTGCCAGTAGCAGCGACAGCCTTCTAAACACCGGGGAGCTGTTTTTT.

The genes are TRBV6-5 and TRBJ1-6; TRBD1 matches at 8 bases. J was trimmed by 7 bases and V by 6 bases; bases with no gene match: 8. This CDR3 comprises 15 residues. Germline V gene data show CDR1 as MNHEY and CDR2 as SVGAGI. The CDR3 DNA sequence: TGTGCCAGCAGCGAGACAGGGGTCGAAAATTCACCCCTCCACTTT. As protein: CASSETGVENSPLHF.

The chain combines TRBV10-3 with TRBJ2-5; 11 nucleotides align to TRBD2. The CDR3 contains 14 residues. Trimming took 9 bases from V and 3 from J; bases not matched to a gene: 6. The germline CDR1 and CDR2 sequences are ENHRY and SYGVKD. DNA for the CDR3: TGTGCCATAGTACTAGCGGGAGTAAAAGAGACCCAGTACTTC. Its protein product is CAIVLAGVKETQYF.